One sample yielded the 25 T cell receptor beta chains listed below, sequenced in a study of blood T cell repertoires in COVID-19. This table comes from immunoSEQ multiplex PCR, and its TCRdb copy is limited to in-frame clones, with some not included. The data hold about 260,000 clones, with about 90% observed a single time. The material sequenced was PBMCs or T cells enriched from blood (not recorded which). The receptors here all came from a woman between 40 and 50 years old who had been exposed to COVID-19.

This chain joins TRBV25-1 and TRBJ1-6; TRBD1 agrees at 7 bases. The CDR3 has 12 residues. Germline lookup yields CDR1 MGHDK and CDR2 SYGVNS. V lost 2 bases to trimming and J lost 13 bases; unmatched junction nucleotides: 2. CDR3 residues: CASSEGTAPLHF. DNA for the CDR3: TGTGCCAGCAGTGAAGGGACAGCCCCCCTCCACTTT.

V is TRBV12-3 or TRBV12-4 and J is TRBJ2-3; no reliable D call. V was cut by 7 bases and J by 4 bases, with 9 bases left in between. The CDR3 consists of 12 residues. CDR3 residues: CASTLPPDTQYF. The CDR3 bases are TGTGCCAGCACCCTTCCTCCAGATACGCAGTATTTT.

The rearrangement uses TRBV12-3 or TRBV12-4 and TRBJ1-5; unclear D gene. The length of the CDR3 is 13 residues. V shed 6 bases and J shed 13 bases, with 19 bases lying between them. CDR3 loop: CASSRGMADWQHF. Here the CDR3 DNA reads TGTGCCAGCAGCCGAGGGATGGCAGATTGGCAGCATTTT.

This sequence joins TRBV30 and TRBJ1-4; 8 positions agree with TRBD1. Germline values: CDR1 GTSNPN, CDR2 SVGIG (reference sequence). This CDR3 region has 11 residues. Trimming took 2 bases from V and 14 from J; bases not matched to a gene: 4. In DNA form, the CDR3 reads TGTGCCTGGAGTCCAGGGGGCCAGCTGTTTTTT. As protein: CAWSPGGQLFF. Full variable domain (outside the CDR3, taken from reference TRBV30 and TRBJ1-4): SQTIHQWPATLVQPVGSPLSLECTVEGTSNPNLYWYRQAAGRGLQLLFYSVGIGQISSEVPQNLSASRPQDRQFILSSKKLLLSDSGFYLCAWSPGGQLFFGSGTQLSVL.

Turning to this clone: Other nucleotide sequences in the sample specify the same CDR3. CDR3 protein: CASSPGGYGYTF. CDR3 coding DNA: TGTGCCAGCAGCCCTGGGGGGTATGGCTACACCTTC. The chain has TRBV7-9 and TRBJ1-2; a weak D match, TRBD1 (5 bases). Germline V CDR1 and CDR2: SEHNR, FQNEAQ (reference sequence). The V and J ends lost 5 bases and 5 bases respectively, with 9 bases between them. This CDR3 is built from 12 residues.

This chain links TRBV5-1 with TRBJ1-2, with 8 bases fitting TRBD1. Trimming cost V 4 bases and J 8 bases; bases outside gene matches: 16. The CDR3 is made up of 16 amino acids. CDR1 and CDR2 from the germline V gene are SGHRS and YFSETQ. CDR3 sequence (DNA): TGCGCCAGCAGCCTTTCGCCGGACAGGGCGGGAGGGGGCTACACCTTC. Translating gives CASSLSPDRAGGGYTF. The full variable domain, completed using reference TRBV5-1 and TRBJ1-2, is KAGVTQTPRYLIKTRGQQVTLSCSPISGHRSVSWYQQTPGQGLQFLFEYFSETQRNKGNFPGRFSGRQFSNSRSEMNVSTLELGDSALYLCASSLSPDRAGGGYTFGSGTRLTVV.

The gene calls are TRBV4-1 and TRBJ1-1, with TRBD1 identical over 7 bases. With V trimmed by 5 bases and J by 3 bases, 9 bases remained unmatched. Germline CDR1 is MGHRA and CDR2 is YSYEKL. The CDR3 consists of 15 residues. In DNA, the CDR3 is TGCGCCAGCAGCGGCATAGGGGGCTGGGACACTGAAGCTTTCTTT. Its translation: CASSGIGGWDTEAFF.

The CDR3: CASSQEEAGDNTDTQYF. The CDR3 nucleotides are TGTGCCAGCAGCCAAGAAGAAGCGGGAGACAACACAGATACGCAGTATTTT. J is TRBJ2-3 and V is TRBV14, with 8 bases identical to TRBD2. Looked up from germline, CDR1 is SGHDN and CDR2 is FVKESK. CDR3 length: 17 amino acids. Losses at the gene ends were 0 bases for V and 2 bases for J; bases not matched to a gene: 7.

V is TRBV6-5 and J is TRBJ1-5, with D perhaps TRBD1 (6 bases). Trimming shortened V by 6 bases and J by 5 bases, and 14 bases separated the two germline ends. The CDR3 consists of 14 residues. CDR1 is MNHEY, CDR2 SVGAGI, per germline. The CDR3 coding sequence is TGTGCCAGCAGCCCAACAGGGTACCATCAGCCCCAGCATTTT. The encoded protein is CASSPTGYHQPQHF.

A note on this clone: At one end, the junction sequence differs from germline, possibly due to a read error. The chain has TRBV9 and TRBJ1-4; D may be TRBD1 (5 bases). Germline CDR1 reads SGDLS; CDR2 reads YYNGEE. This CDR3 is 11 amino acids long. The CDR3 bases are TGTGCCAGCGGCGTATCAGGGCGACTGTTTTTT. Translation gives CASGVSGRLFF.

This chain uses TRBV7-9 with TRBJ1-1; TRBD1 matches 7 bases. The CDR3 contains 15 residues. Germline V gene lookup returns CDR1 SEHNR and CDR2 FQNEAQ (reference sequence). Losses at the gene ends were 5 bases for V and 2 bases for J; bases not matched to a gene: 8. The CDR3 region has the DNA TGTGCCAGCAGCGAACACAGGGGCCGAAACACTGAAGCTTTCTTT. This sequence encodes CASSEHRGRNTEAFF.

The V gene is TRBV21-1, the J gene TRBJ1-2; no DNA check was done on the table's D call, TRBD1. TRBV21-1 is deemed a pseudogene. The CDR3 totals 18 residues. The CDR3 DNA is TGTGCCAGCAGCAAAGCGCATAACAGGGAAGATATCAACTATGGCTACACCTTC. Translating gives CASSKAHNREDINYGYTF.

The chain employs TRBV4-2 and TRBJ1-6; no clear D gene. The CDR3 is 14 amino acids. V was shortened by 0 bases and J by 9 bases, with 9 bases between the two germline ends. Germline lookup yields CDR1 LGHNA and CDR2 YNFKEQ. The chain's CDR3 is CASSQEVSGSPLHF. Written as DNA, the CDR3 is TGTGCCAGCAGCCAAGAAGTTTCGGGTTCACCCCTCCACTTT.

J is TRBJ2-3 and V is TRBV5-1; a possible D gene is TRBD2 (6 bases). The CDR3 runs 14 residues. Germline V lookup: CDR1 SGHRS, CDR2 YFSETQ. V lost 7 bases to trimming and J lost 2 bases, with 14 bases between them. CDR3 amino acids: CASGATRDTDTQYF. In nucleotides, the CDR3 is TGCGCCAGCGGGGCGACGCGGGACACAGATACGCAGTATTTT. The entire variable domain, with the rest obtained from reference TRBV5-1 and TRBJ2-3, is as follows: KAGVTQTPRYLIKTRGQQVTLSCSPISGHRSVSWYQQTPGQGLQFLFEYFSETQRNKGNFPGRFSGRQFSNSRSEMNVSTLELGDSALYLCASGATRDTDTQYFGPGTRLTVL.

The chain combines TRBV4-2 with TRBJ2-1; maybe TRBD2 (6 bases). Germline CDR1 and CDR2: LGHNA and YNFKEQ. Trimming removed 4 bases from V and 8 bases from J, with 9 bases in between. The length of the CDR3 is 12 residues. CDR3 loop: CASSRGGDEQFF. The CDR3 DNA follows: TGTGCCAGCAGCCGAGGAGGGGATGAGCAGTTCTTC.

This chain links TRBV7-3 with TRBJ2-2; tentative D call: TRBD2 (6 bases). The V gene lost 4 bases and the J gene lost 0 bases, with 18 bases spanning the gap. CDR3 size: 18 residues. CDR1 and CDR2 (germline): SGHTA, FQGTGA. The CDR3 region is CASSSRPGLFANTGELFF. The CDR3 DNA is TGTGCCAGCAGCTCAAGACCGGGACTCTTTGCGAACACCGGGGAGCTGTTTTTT.

This clone appeared once. The chain is built from TRBV30 and TRBJ1-3, with D unclear. Germline assignment: CDR1 GTSNPN and CDR2 SVGIG (reference sequence). The CDR3 is 12 residues long. Trimming pared 4 bases from V and 1 base from J, leaving 5 bases between. The CDR3 DNA is TGTGCCTGGAAGCTGTCTGGAAACACCATATATTTT. Protein sequence: CAWKLSGNTIYF.

The V call is TRBV28, the J call TRBJ2-5; perhaps TRBD1 as D (5 bases). This CDR3 is built from 15 residues. Trimming took 1 base from V and 4 from J, leaving 13 bases between them. Germline values: CDR1 MDHEN, CDR2 SYDVKM. The CDR3 DNA reads as TGTGCCAGCAGTTTATTAGCCAGGGATGGAGAGACCCAGTACTTC. Protein product: CASSLLARDGETQYF.

The chain couples TRBV5-1 to TRBJ2-7, with 10 bases matching TRBD2. V lost 0 bases and J lost 2; bases outside the gene matches: 2. CDR1 SGHRS and CDR2 YFSETQ come from the germline V gene. The CDR3 runs to 15 residues. DNA for the CDR3: TGCGCCAGCAGCTTGGCTAGCGGGGGACCCTACGAGCAGTACTTC. It translates to CASSLASGGPYEQYF.

This chain uses TRBV30 with TRBJ1-2; the D is unclear. The germline V gene has CDR1 GTSNPN and CDR2 SVGIG (reference sequence). V was trimmed by 0 bases and J by 8 bases, leaving 19 bases between them. The CDR3 is 15 residues long. In DNA, the CDR3 is TGTGCCTGGAGTGTACAGAGCAGCCAGGCGGGAGGCTACACCTTC. As protein: CAWSVQSSQAGGYTF. The full variable domain, with the rest looked up from reference TRBV30 and TRBJ1-2, is SQTIHQWPATLVQPVGSPLSLECTVEGTSNPNLYWYRQAAGRGLQLLFYSVGIGQISSEVPQNLSASRPQDRQFILSSKKLLLSDSGFYLCAWSVQSSQAGGYTFGSGTRLTVV.

The CDR3 protein is CASSVNRGPATTNEKLFF. CDR3 nucleotides: TGTGCCAGCAGCGTAAACAGGGGTCCTGCGACAACTAATGAAAAACTGTTTTTT. The J gene is TRBJ1-4, the V gene TRBV5-6, with 7 bases aligning to TRBD1. The trim removed 4 bases at V and 0 bases at J, leaving 12 bases unmatched. Germline-derived CDR1 and CDR2 are SGHDT and YYEEEE. The CDR3 has 18 amino acids.

Notes on this clone: One end of the junction is discordant with germline, which a read error may explain. The J gene is TRBJ2-1, the V gene TRBV5-1, with D possibly TRBD1 on 6 matching bases. The germline CDR1 and CDR2 sequences are SGHRS and YFSETQ. This CDR3 region has 13 residues. The CDR3 DNA follows: TGTGCCAGCAGCTCGGACAGATACAATGAGCAGTTCTTC. Protein sequence: CASSSDRYNEQFF.

The chain couples TRBV7-2 to TRBJ2-3; possible D gene TRBD2, 6 bases. Germline CDR1 reads SGHTA; CDR2 reads FQGNSA. The germline V and J ends were trimmed by 5 bases and 5 bases, with 17 bases remaining between them. The CDR3 extends over 15 amino acids. The CDR3 DNA is TGTGCCAGCAGCCTTCCGGGACTGAGGGGAGATACGCAGTATTTT. Encoded protein: CASSLPGLRGDTQYF.

This chain links TRBV25-1 with TRBJ2-1; 7 bases align to TRBD1. CDR1 and CDR2 from the germline V gene are MGHDK and SYGVNS. CDR3 length: 14 residues. V lost 6 bases and J lost 4; bases outside the gene matches: 6. Here the CDR3 DNA reads TGTGCCAGCAGGGGGACAGCGCTTTACAATGAGCAGTTCTTC. Its translation is CASRGTALYNEQFF.

The CDR3 nucleotides are TGTGCCAGCAGCTCTCCGTTTGGGACAGGGCCCTCTGGGGCCAACGTCCTGACTTTC. It translates to CASSSPFGTGPSGANVLTF. The chain links TRBV5-4 to TRBJ2-6; 9 bases are a match to TRBD1. With 3 bases clipped from V and 0 bases from J, the junction kept 10 bases outside the gene matches. CDR1 and CDR2 from the germline V gene are SGHNT and YYREEE (reference sequence). The CDR3 is made up of 19 amino acids.